This is a list of T cell receptor beta chains from one sample in a study of T-cell memory formation after mild COVID-19. From the 5' RACE reads, TCRdb called clonotypes with MiXCR, one entry per CDR3 protein. Among hundreds of thousands of distinct CDR3 sequences, under 15% were seen once, and the ten largest hold 22%. Input material: PBMCs or a T cell subset sorted from them (not recorded which). These receptors all stem from a man between 18 and 35 years old who had mild COVID-19 (a few samples of this study predate the infection). Cell type and time point are not known. Each CDR3 is given with its conserved first and last residue. Fields, in order: clone size, V gene, D gene, J gene, CDR3 protein, CDR3 DNA. D genes are given only for firm matches. Part of the rows lack a size; the others show once, few, many or a class for expanded clones.

.	TRBV12-3/TRBV12-4	.	TRBJ1-6	CASSFSAGNSPLHF	TGTGCCAGCAGTTTTTCGGCAGGGAATTCACCCCTCCACTTT
.	TRBV7-9	.	TRBJ2-6	CASSLAEEYSGANVLTF	TGTGCCAGCAGCCTCGCCGAGGAGTACTCTGGGGCCAACGTCCTGACTTTC
.	TRBV4-2	.	TRBJ2-3	CASSQDGLIGTDTQYF	TGTGCCAGCAGCCAAGACGGGCTAATCGGCACAGATACGCAGTATTTT
.	TRBV12-3/TRBV12-4	.	TRBJ2-7	CASRSGTSYEQYF	TGTGCCAGCAGATCTGGGACTTCTTACGAGCAGTACTTC
.	TRBV20-1	.	TRBJ2-3	CSARDHRVGTDTQYF	TGCAGTGCTAGAGACCACAGGGTTGGCACAGATACGCAGTATTTT
few	TRBV12-5	.	TRBJ1-1	CASGLGLTDAAFF	TGTGCTAGTGGCCTGGGTTTGACAGATGCGGCTTTCTTT
few	TRBV9	.	TRBJ2-7	CASSVGGMDEQYF	TGTGCCAGCAGCGTTGGAGGGATGGACGAGCAGTACTTC
.	TRBV7-8	.	TRBJ2-2	CASSLAQSRELFF	TGTGCCAGCAGCTTAGCGCAGTCCCGGGAGCTGTTTTTT
few	TRBV4-3	.	TRBJ2-3	CASSQGGVTDTQYF	TGCGCCAGCAGCCAAGGGGGGGTCACAGATACGCAGTATTTT
.	TRBV4-1	.	TRBJ2-7	CASSHEGSVDEQYF	TGCGCCAGCAGCCATGAGGGGTCAGTCGACGAGCAGTACTTC
.	TRBV19	.	TRBJ1-5	CASSALQGIGQPQHF	TGTGCCAGTAGTGCCCTCCAGGGGATCGGTCAGCCCCAGCATTTT
.	TRBV24-1	.	TRBJ2-2	CATSEGGELFF	TGTGCCACCAGTGAAGGCGGGGAGCTGTTTTTT
few	TRBV29-1	.	TRBJ2-2	CSATGTTDGELFF	TGCAGCGCTACCGGGACGACGGACGGGGAGCTGTTTTTT
few	TRBV15	.	TRBJ2-1	CATSRVSGGDEQFF	TGTGCCACCAGCAGAGTTAGCGGCGGGGATGAGCAGTTCTTC
few	TRBV5-8	.	TRBJ1-5	CASSWRQHQPQHF	TGTGCCAGCAGCTGGCGACAGCATCAGCCCCAGCATTTT
few	TRBV11-2	TRBD1	TRBJ1-1	CASRRLGTDNTEAFF	TGTGCCAGCAGGCGGCTAGGGACAGACAACACTGAAGCTTTCTTT
few	TRBV7-6	.	TRBJ2-1	CASSRTDSHINEQFF	TGTGCCAGCAGCCGCACAGACAGTCATATCAATGAGCAGTTCTTC
many	TRBV7-2	TRBD2	TRBJ2-1	CASSLPSGGPSRSYNEQFF	TGTGCCAGCAGCTTACCTAGCGGGGGGCCGTCCAGATCCTACAATGAGCAGTTCTTC
few	TRBV2	TRBD2	TRBJ2-3	CASSEDSAGAATDTQYF	TGTGCCAGCAGTGAAGATTCAGCGGGGGCCGCCACAGATACGCAGTATTTT
few	TRBV10-1	.	TRBJ2-2	CASSERGAGTGELFF	TGCGCCAGCAGTGAGCGGGGGGCAGGGACCGGGGAGCTGTTTTTT
.	TRBV27	.	TRBJ2-7	CASSRGFEQYF	TGTGCCAGCAGCCGAGGGTTCGAGCAGTACTTC
few	TRBV6-2/TRBV6-3	.	TRBJ2-1	CASLEDSEQFF	TGTGCCAGCCTAGAGGATTCTGAGCAGTTCTTC
few	TRBV7-2	.	TRBJ1-2	CASSLGADPNYGYTF	TGTGCCAGCAGCTTAGGAGCAGACCCTAACTATGGCTACACCTTC
.	TRBV7-6	.	TRBJ2-5	CASSLEGHEETQYF	TGTGCCAGCAGCTTAGAGGGACACGAAGAGACCCAGTACTTC
few	TRBV5-5	.	TRBJ1-1	CASSLSREAFF	TGTGCCAGCAGCTTGTCGAGGGAAGCTTTCTTT
.	TRBV4-2	TRBD2	TRBJ2-1	CASTPGGGPSMEQFF	TGTGCCAGCACCCCAGGCGGGGGTCCCTCCATGGAGCAGTTCTTC
few	TRBV12-3/TRBV12-4	TRBD1	TRBJ2-7	CASSFTPGTGSYEQYF	TGTGCCAGCAGTTTCACCCCCGGGACAGGGTCCTACGAGCAGTACTTC
few	TRBV4-3	.	TRBJ2-1	CASSSRAEYNEQFF	TGCGCCAGCAGCTCCCGGGCCGAATACAATGAGCAGTTCTTC
few	TRBV7-8	.	TRBJ1-6	CASSLQGYSYNSPLHF	TGTGCCAGCAGCTTACAGGGGTATTCCTATAATTCACCCCTCCACTTT
.	TRBV18	.	TRBJ1-1	CASHLTGTFKWAFF	TGTGCCAGCCACCTCACCGGGACTTTTAAGTGGGCTTTCTTT
.	TRBV7-3	.	TRBJ2-1	CASSASGSGDEQFF	TGTGCCAGCAGCGCTAGCGGTTCAGGGGATGAGCAGTTCTTC
.	TRBV5-1	.	TRBJ1-6	CASSLVGLGESSYNSPLHF	TGCGCCAGCAGCTTGGTCGGACTCGGGGAAAGTTCCTATAATTCACCCCTCCACTTT
.	TRBV7-2	.	TRBJ1-2	CASSRLPVSGYTF	TGTGCCAGCAGCCGACTGCCAGTCAGTGGCTACACCTTC
many	TRBV2	.	TRBJ2-1	CASRGGFLSYNEQFF	TGTGCCAGCAGGGGTGGGTTCCTCTCCTACAATGAGCAGTTCTTC
.	TRBV4-2	.	TRBJ2-1	CASSQERPNEQFF	TGTGCCAGCAGCCAAGAAAGGCCCAATGAGCAGTTCTTC
few	TRBV19	.	TRBJ2-6	CASSQKGDTGANVLTF	TGTGCCAGTAGCCAAAAGGGAGATACTGGGGCCAACGTCCTGACTTTC
.	TRBV7-7	TRBD2	TRBJ2-5	CASSTFPGTRGSETQYF	TGTGCCAGCAGCACCTTTCCCGGGACTAGAGGGTCAGAGACCCAGTACTTC
many	TRBV5-1	.	TRBJ2-1	CASSLELRAGAAYNEQFF	TGCGCCAGCAGCTTGGAGTTGAGGGCGGGGGCCGCCTACAATGAGCAGTTCTTC
few	TRBV7-9	.	TRBJ1-6	CASSFSGVSNSPLHF	TGTGCCAGCAGCTTTTCAGGGGTCTCTAATTCACCCCTCCACTTT
.	TRBV11-2	TRBD2	TRBJ2-1	CASRPVSGAYNEQFF	TGTGCCAGCCGTCCGGTTAGCGGGGCCTACAATGAGCAGTTCTTC
.	TRBV2	.	TRBJ2-7	CASKSDWQGSDEQYF	TGTGCCAGCAAATCCGACTGGCAGGGGTCTGACGAGCAGTACTTC
many	TRBV7-2	TRBD2	TRBJ2-1	CASSLERDYALSYNEQFF	TGTGCCAGCAGCTTAGAGAGGGACTACGCCCTATCCTACAATGAGCAGTTCTTC
.	TRBV20-1	.	TRBJ1-2	CSALDSYYGYTF	TGCAGTGCCCTGGACAGTTACTATGGCTACACCTTC
few	TRBV4-3	.	TRBJ1-3	CASSQEDWEGTVLSGNTIYF	TGCGCCAGCAGCCAAGAAGATTGGGAGGGGACCGTGCTCTCTGGAAACACCATATATTTT
many	TRBV11-2	.	TRBJ2-3	CASSLYEGDTQYF	TGTGCCAGCAGCTTATACGAGGGAGATACGCAGTATTTT
many	TRBV5-5	.	TRBJ1-2	CASSSWDHLKTNYGYTF	TGTGCCAGCAGCTCCTGGGACCACCTAAAGACTAACTATGGCTACACCTTC
many	TRBV7-9	TRBD1	TRBJ2-5	CASSSSGTGNQETQYF	TGTGCCAGCAGCTCCTCAGGGACAGGGAACCAAGAGACCCAGTACTTC
.	TRBV6-5	.	TRBJ1-5	CASSPNGPQPQHF	TGTGCCAGCAGCCCCAACGGGCCTCAGCCCCAGCATTTT
.	TRBV7-9	TRBD1	TRBJ2-1	CASSPRTGYYNEQFF	TGTGCCAGCAGCCCACGGACAGGGTACTACAATGAGCAGTTCTTC
.	TRBV12-3/TRBV12-4	.	TRBJ2-1	CASTTGGHEQFF	TGTGCCAGCACCACGGGGGGCCATGAGCAGTTCTTC
few	TRBV13	TRBD1	TRBJ1-2	CASSLRTGANYGYTF	TGTGCCAGCAGCTTACGAACAGGGGCGAACTATGGCTACACCTTC
once	TRBV7-2	.	TRBJ1-5	CASSLARNQPQHF	TGTGCCAGCAGCTTAGCTAGGAATCAGCCCCAGCATTTT
.	TRBV5-1	.	TRBJ1-1	CASSWVQVNTEAFF	TGCGCCAGCAGCTGGGTACAGGTGAACACTGAAGCTTTCTTT
few	TRBV5-1	TRBD1	TRBJ1-2	CASSSNPGQGAFGYTF	TGCGCCAGCAGCTCCAACCCGGGACAGGGGGCTTTTGGCTACACCTTC
.	TRBV6-2/TRBV6-3	TRBD1	TRBJ2-3	CASQVDRSTDTQYF	TGTGCCAGCCAAGTGGACAGGAGCACAGATACGCAGTATTTT
many	TRBV28	.	TRBJ2-3	CASSPRGDTQYF	TGTGCCAGCAGCCCTCGCGGGGATACGCAGTATTTT
many	TRBV12-3/TRBV12-4	.	TRBJ2-3	CASREDGSTDTQYF	TGTGCCAGCAGGGAGGACGGAAGCACAGATACGCAGTATTTT
few	TRBV14	.	TRBJ2-3	CASTARHGTDTQYF	TGTGCCAGCACGGCGAGACACGGCACAGATACGCAGTATTTT
.	TRBV2	TRBD1	TRBJ2-7	CASTAGQGNYEQYF	TGTGCCAGCACAGCGGGACAGGGGAACTACGAGCAGTACTTC
few	TRBV6-2/TRBV6-3	TRBD1	TRBJ1-5	CASSYGSGQATLNQPQHF	TGTGCCAGCAGTTACGGATCCGGACAGGCGACCCTAAATCAGCCCCAGCATTTT